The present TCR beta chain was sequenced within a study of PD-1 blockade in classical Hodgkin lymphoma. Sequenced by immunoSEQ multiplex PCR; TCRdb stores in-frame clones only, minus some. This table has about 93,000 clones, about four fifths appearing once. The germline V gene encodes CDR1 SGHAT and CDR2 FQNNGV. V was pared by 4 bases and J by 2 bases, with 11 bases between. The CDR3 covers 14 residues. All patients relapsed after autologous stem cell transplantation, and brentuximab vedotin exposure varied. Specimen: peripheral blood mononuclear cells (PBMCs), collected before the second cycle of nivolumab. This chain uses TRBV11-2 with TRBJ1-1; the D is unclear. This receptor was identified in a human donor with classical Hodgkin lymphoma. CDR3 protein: CASSSLTLNTEAFF. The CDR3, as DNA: TGTGCCAGCAGCTCCTTGACACTAAACACTGAAGCTTTCTTT.